A single sample is the source of the 6 T cell receptor beta chains below, sequenced in a study of cytomegalovirus exposure and HLA in healthy donors. The primer mix had 60 Vbeta and 13 Jbeta primers. Clones were sequenced by immunoSEQ multiplex PCR, and TCRdb holds only the in-frame ones, with some missing. Of about 140,000 clones listed, roughly 80% were seen once; the top ten hold 1.2%. The specimen was PBMCs. Receptors originate from a female donor in good health and CMV-seronegative.

V usage is TRBV21-1 and J usage is TRBJ2-7; TRBD1 reflects the table's D call only, with no check against the DNA. TRBV21-1 counts as a pseudogene. The CDR3 runs to 18 residues. The CDR3 DNA reads TGTGCCAGCAGCAAAGAGGGGACAGGGGGCGCCGGGTTCTACGAGCAGTACTTC. Translated: CASSKEGTGGAGFYEQYF.

The rearrangement joins TRBV9 to TRBJ2-1, with TRBD2 matching 10 bases. CDR1 is SGDLS, CDR2 YYNGEE, per germline. V lost 2 bases and J lost 8; bases outside the gene matches: 13. The CDR3 extends over 17 amino acids. The CDR3 sequence is CASSVDLSGRLGDEQFF. The CDR3 bases are TGTGCCAGCAGCGTTGACCTTAGCGGGAGGCTCGGGGATGAGCAGTTCTTC.

V and J are TRBV15 and TRBJ2-1, with D perhaps TRBD2 (6 bases). The germline CDR1 and CDR2 sequences are LNHNV and YYDKDF (reference sequence). Between the trimmed V and J ends, which lost 3 bases and 0 bases, there was a span of 27 bases. The CDR3 has 21 amino acids. Here the CDR3 reads CATSRSGSSALLTISYNEQFF. CDR3 in DNA: TGTGCCACCAGCAGGTCCGGGTCTAGCGCCCTACTCACAATCTCCTACAATGAGCAGTTCTTC.

In its sample, this clone was seen once. The V call is TRBV4-1, the J call TRBJ2-4; TRBD2 might be the D (5 bases). The CDR3 length is 19 residues. V was pared by 5 bases and J by 0 bases, with 23 bases between. Germline V gene lookup returns CDR1 MGHRA and CDR2 YSYEKL. CDR3 amino acids: CASSGGPLRKPLAKNIQYF. The CDR3 DNA follows: TGCGCCAGCAGCGGAGGTCCTCTCCGCAAACCTCTAGCCAAAAACATTCAGTACTTC.

The V and J genes are TRBV6-5 and TRBJ2-7; perhaps TRBD2 as D (5 bases). V was shortened by 5 bases and J by 3 bases, with 11 bases between the two germline ends. From germline, CDR1 is MNHEY and CDR2 SVGAGI. The CDR3 runs to 13 residues. In DNA, the CDR3 is TGTGCCAGCAGTGACGGACTCAGCTACGAGCAGTACTTC. Amino acid sequence: CASSDGLSYEQYF.

The rearrangement links TRBV7-6 to TRBJ2-7, with 9 nucleotides matching TRBD1. Looked up from germline, CDR1 is SGHVS and CDR2 is FNYEAQ. The V gene end was trimmed by 0 bases and the J gene end by 6 bases; junction bases not matched to a gene: 6. The CDR3 sequence is 15 residues long. CDR3 sequence: CASSLAGQGTSEQYF. The DNA of the CDR3 is TGTGCCAGCAGCTTAGCGGGACAGGGAACGTCCGAGCAGTACTTC.